Listed here are 24 T cell receptor beta chains from one sample, sequenced in a study of T cells after yellow fever vaccination. One entry per CDR3 protein results from TCRdb running MiXCR on the 5' RACE reads. The sample has about 120,000 distinct CDR3 sequences, 8.4% seen once. Sample: CD8+ T cells sorted from PBMCs, taken 45 days after the yellow fever booster vaccination. These receptors all stem from a man aged 30 to 39 who received the YFV17D yellow fever vaccine.

This clonotype has a handful of counts. The J gene is TRBJ2-7, the V gene TRBV3-1, with D uncertain. This CDR3 spans 13 amino acids. Between the trimmed V and J ends, which lost 1 base and 6 bases, there was a span of 10 bases. In germline, CDR1 is LGHDT, CDR2 YNNKEL (reference sequence). CDR3: CASSQVRASEQYF. The CDR3 coding sequence is TGTGCCAGCAGCCAAGTCCGAGCAAGCGAGCAGTACTTC.

The sample holds a few counts of this clonotype. In nucleotides, the CDR3 is TGCAGTGCTAGAGCGAGGGGACTAGGGGGCGCCGAGCAGTACTTC. Translation: CSARARGLGGAEQYF. The chain is built from TRBV20-1 and TRBJ2-7, with D possibly matching TRBD2 (8 bases). From germline, CDR1 is DFQATT and CDR2 SNEGSKA (reference sequence). The CDR3 consists of 15 residues. V was cut by 1 base and J by 6 bases, with 19 bases left in between.

At least ten counts were recorded for this clonotype. The chain combines TRBV24-1 with TRBJ2-5, with 7 positions matching TRBD2. The ends lost 0 bases at V and 5 bases at J; junction bases unmatched: 11. The CDR3 spans 17 residues. From germline, CDR1 is KGHDR and CDR2 SFDVKD. DNA for the CDR3: TGTGCCACCAGTGATTTGGGGGATCCGGGAGGTTCGGAGACCCAGTACTTC. This gives the protein CATSDLGDPGGSETQYF.

The chain uses TRBV7-6 and TRBJ2-2; D is ambiguous. The germline V and J ends were trimmed by 4 bases and 3 bases, with 9 bases remaining between them. The CDR3 sequence is 14 residues long. Germline loops: CDR1 SGHVS, CDR2 FNYEAQ. The CDR3 sequence: CASSYGRDTGELFF. The CDR3 nucleotides read TGTGCCAGCAGCTATGGACGGGACACCGGGGAGCTGTTTTTT.

The sample holds many counts of this clonotype. V usage is TRBV7-6 and J usage is TRBJ2-3, with D maybe TRBD1 (5 bases). The germline V and J ends were trimmed by 1 base and 1 base, with 6 bases remaining between them. Germline V gene data show CDR1 as SGHVS and CDR2 as FNYEAQ. The CDR3 contains 14 residues. The CDR3 DNA is TGTGCCAGCAGCTTAGAAGGGGGCACAGATACGCAGTATTTT. It specifies CASSLEGGTDTQYF.

This clonotype appeared many times. J is TRBJ2-1 and V is TRBV5-1; possible D gene TRBD1, 6 bases. V was clipped by 5 bases and J by 4 bases, with 13 bases between them. Germline assignment: CDR1 SGHRS and CDR2 YFSETQ. The CDR3 has 14 amino acids. This chain's CDR3 is CASRPDRNYNEQFF. The CDR3 nucleotides are TGCGCCAGCAGGCCGGACAGAAATTACAATGAGCAGTTCTTC.

The table lists this clonotype with many counts. The V gene is TRBV5-1, the J gene TRBJ2-7, with D possibly TRBD1 on 6 matching bases. The CDR3 is 13 residues long. Looked up from germline, CDR1 is SGHRS and CDR2 is YFSETQ. V was pared by 2 bases and J by 5 bases, with 11 bases between. CDR3 in amino acids: CASSLLTGNEQYF. CDR3 DNA sequence: TGCGCCAGCAGCTTACTTACAGGGAACGAGCAGTACTTC.

The V call is TRBV7-9, the J call TRBJ2-1; 7 bases are a match to TRBD2. V shed 5 bases and J 6 bases; nucleotides not matched to a gene: 13. The CDR3 contains 16 residues. Germline assignment: CDR1 SEHNR and CDR2 FQNEAQ (reference sequence). The CDR3 nucleotides are TGTGCCAGCAGCCCCCCGGGGCTAGCGGAGATCAATGAGCAGTTCTTC. This sequence encodes CASSPPGLAEINEQFF.

The chain couples TRBV7-9 to TRBJ2-1; D is perhaps TRBD2 (5 bases). Germline V gene lookup returns CDR1 SEHNR and CDR2 FQNEAQ (reference sequence). The V end was cut by 3 bases, the J end by 8 bases, with 14 bases between. The CDR3 is 14 amino acids. The CDR3 reads CASSFVGLGDEQFF. For the CDR3, the DNA is TGTGCCAGCAGCTTTGTTGGACTTGGCGATGAGCAGTTCTTC.

This clonotype has more than one count but fewer than ten. V usage is TRBV12-3 or TRBV12-4 and J usage is TRBJ2-7; D not certain. This CDR3 region has 13 residues. V gave up 6 bases and J gave up 2 bases, with 11 bases separating them. This CDR3 is CASSPGPAYEQYF. Here the CDR3 DNA reads TGTGCCAGCAGCCCAGGTCCAGCCTACGAGCAGTACTTC.

This clonotype was seen more than once but under ten times. This chain joins TRBV19 and TRBJ2-1; TRBD1 agrees at 7 bases. The V and J ends lost 7 bases and 7 bases, in that order; junction bases with no gene match: 4. This CDR3 region has 12 residues. Germline loops: CDR1 LNHDA, CDR2 SQIVND (reference sequence). The CDR3 spells CASTTGWNEQFF. Written as DNA, the CDR3 is TGTGCCAGTACGACAGGGTGGAATGAGCAGTTCTTC. Filled out from reference TRBV19 and TRBJ2-1, the complete variable domain reads DGGITQSPKYLFRKEGQNVTLSCEQNLNHDAMYWYRQDPGQGLRLIYYSQIVNDFQKGDIAEGYSVSREKKESFPLTVTSAQKNPTAFYLCASTTGWNEQFFGPGTRLTVL.

This clonotype was counted many times. In DNA form, the CDR3 reads TGTGCCAGCAGGGGGGGGGCTAGCGGAGAAGAGACCCAGTACTTC. This encodes CASRGGASGEETQYF. The chain links TRBV5-6 to TRBJ2-5; D perhaps matches TRBD2 (7 bases). There are 15 residues in the CDR3. V dropped 5 bases and J dropped 3 bases, with 17 bases sitting between them. CDR1 is SGHDT, CDR2 YYEEEE, per germline.

The sample holds many counts of this clonotype. CDR3 sequence: CSVLGLPYEQYF. CDR3 coding DNA: TGCAGCGTTCTCGGTCTCCCCTACGAGCAGTACTTC. The V and J genes are TRBV29-1 and TRBJ2-7; D gene uncertain. V lost 5 bases, J lost 2 bases, and 10 bases lay in between. This CDR3 region has 12 residues. CDR1 is SQVTM, CDR2 ANQGSEA, per germline.

This clonotype was recorded many times. V gene TRBV29-1 combines with J gene TRBJ2-7; D gene ambiguous. The germline gives CDR1 SQVTM, CDR2 ANQGSEA. The CDR3 loop spans 12 amino acids. Between the trimmed V and J ends, which lost 2 bases and 5 bases, there was a span of 10 bases. CDR3 nucleotide sequence: TGCAGCGTTGAATTCTCACGCAACGAGCAGTACTTC. Residues: CSVEFSRNEQYF.

This clonotype came up a few times. The J gene is TRBJ2-7, the V gene TRBV4-1; 9 bases line up with TRBD2. The J segment lost 2 bases and the V segment lost 1 base, leaving 3 bases of the junction unmatched. The CDR3 runs 15 residues. CDR1 is MGHRA, CDR2 YSYEKL, per germline. The CDR3 spells CASSQVLAGTYEQYF. As DNA, the CDR3 is TGCGCCAGCAGCCAAGTTCTAGCGGGGACCTACGAGCAGTACTTC.

In this sample, this clonotype turned up once. The DNA of the CDR3 is TGCAGTGCTACTTCCGGGGGTTACGAGCAGTACTTC. Protein product: CSATSGGYEQYF. The chain combines TRBV20-1 with TRBJ2-7; possible D gene TRBD2, 6 bases. With 4 bases removed from V and 4 bases from J, the gap between germline ends came to 11 bases. Germline CDR1 and CDR2: DFQATT and SNEGSKA (reference sequence). There are 12 residues in the CDR3.

This clonotype appeared a few times. The CDR3 sequence is CASSQLGQGTGQPQHF. As DNA, the CDR3 is TGCGCCAGCAGCCAACTGGGACAGGGCACGGGACAGCCCCAGCATTTT. The chain joins TRBV4-1 to TRBJ1-5; 9 bases align to TRBD1. Unmatched junction bases numbered 9, after V lost 2 bases and J lost 7 bases. The CDR3 is 16 amino acids. Germline loops: CDR1 MGHRA, CDR2 YSYEKL.

This clonotype was seen repeatedly, ten times or more. J is TRBJ2-1 and V is TRBV5-1; weak D call: TRBD2 (5 bases). V gave up 2 bases and J gave up 5 bases, with 5 bases separating them. There are 12 residues in the CDR3. Germline CDR1 is SGHRS and CDR2 is YFSETQ. The CDR3 loop is CASSFGNNEQFF. CDR3 bases: TGCGCCAGCAGCTTCGGGAACAATGAGCAGTTCTTC. The variable domain in full, with the rest retrieved from reference TRBV5-1 and TRBJ2-1, is KAGVTQTPRYLIKTRGQQVTLSCSPISGHRSVSWYQQTPGQGLQFLFEYFSETQRNKGNFPGRFSGRQFSNSRSEMNVSTLELGDSALYLCASSFGNNEQFFGPGTRLTVL.

The chain carries TRBV6-2 or TRBV6-3 and TRBJ1-2; D is uncertain. CDR1 is MNHEY and CDR2 is SVGEGT in the germline V gene. Trimming cost V 7 bases and J 4 bases, with 13 bases left between them. The CDR3 is 13 amino acids. CDR3 protein: CASTFEVGYGYTF. Here the CDR3 DNA reads TGTGCCAGCACCTTCGAGGTCGGCTATGGCTACACCTTC.

This clonotype showed up many times. The chain joins TRBV7-2 to TRBJ2-7, with D hard to call. CDR3 length equals 12 residues. Germline-derived CDR1 and CDR2 are SGHTA and FQGNSA. V was trimmed by 3 bases and J by 2 bases, leaving 5 bases between them. This chain's CDR3 is CASSFTTYEQYF. DNA for the CDR3: TGTGCCAGCAGCTTTACTACCTACGAGCAGTACTTC.

This clonotype has a handful of counts. V gene TRBV11-2 combines with J gene TRBJ2-7, with unresolved D. V dropped 1 base and J dropped 3 bases, with 7 bases sitting between them. There are 13 residues in the CDR3. The germline V gene encodes CDR1 SGHAT and CDR2 FQNNGV. The CDR3 sequence: CASSLGGHYEQYF. The CDR3 DNA reads as TGTGCCAGCAGCTTAGGTGGTCACTACGAGCAGTACTTC.

The sample holds many counts of this clonotype. The rearrangement links TRBV7-9 to TRBJ2-7; unclear D gene. The CDR3 has 13 amino acids. Germline CDR1 SEHNR, CDR2 FQNEAQ (reference sequence). Trimming removed 2 bases from V and 4 bases from J, with 9 bases in between. The CDR3 loop reads CASSLQRMYEQYF. The CDR3 DNA reads as TGTGCCAGCAGCTTACAGCGAATGTACGAGCAGTACTTC. Variable domain in full (rest from reference TRBV7-9 and TRBJ2-7): DTGVSQNPRHKITKRGQNVTFRCDPISEHNRLYWYRQTLGQGPEFLTYFQNEAQLEKSRLLSDRFSAERPKGSFSTLEIQRTEQGDSAMYLCASSLQRMYEQYFGPGTRLTVT.

The chain combines TRBV5-4 with TRBJ2-3; D not certain. Germline CDR1 SGHNT, CDR2 YYREEE (reference sequence). V was cut by 4 bases and J by 2 bases, with 8 bases left in between. CDR3 length: 13 residues. The CDR3 nucleotides are TGTGCCAGCAGCGCGGCGGACACAGATACGCAGTATTTT. This encodes CASSAADTDTQYF.

This clonotype has just a few counts. The CDR3 spells CSARAPGVTEAFF. CDR3 in DNA: TGCAGTGCTAGGGCCCCCGGGGTCACTGAAGCTTTCTTT. J is TRBJ1-1 and V is TRBV20-1; the D is unclear. The germline V and J ends were trimmed by 3 bases and 4 bases, with 12 bases remaining between them. This CDR3 has 13 amino acids. Germline V gene sequence: CDR1 DFQATT, CDR2 SNEGSKA (reference sequence).